This section outlines one T cell receptor beta chain sequence together with its context. What antigen it recognizes has not been identified. The sample holds no much larger clone one base away, and base qualities are not on file. This record belongs to a study of T cell responses to AZD1222 COVID-19 vaccine listed by TCRdb under 2021. Background on the whole study: AZD1222 recipients whose second dose came at about 4 weeks and those whose second dose came at about 12 weeks were combined into one group, since spike-specific TCR depth and breadth did not differ between the two schedules. A total of just over 230 trial participants underwent TCR sequencing, of whom about 200 received two doses of AZD1222 and about 25 received two doses of the MenACWY control vaccine. Enrollment into the trials was organized by age into subgroups of 18-55, 56-69 and 70-plus years, and those subgroups contained roughly 150, 30 and 60 TCR-sequenced participants, respectively.

V loses 4 bases at its end and J loses 3 bases; junction bases beyond the gene matches: 3. The CDR3 covers 15 residues, taking in both the cysteine and the phenylalanine. Just CDR3 DNA is preserved here, 45 bases in frame from base 1. CDR1 and CDR2 were assigned from the germline V gene (reference sequence) as SGHNT and YYREEE. Overall results and qualifications from the work: Vaccine-associated CD4 TCRs spanned the whole spike protein, with dominant responses in regions 160-218 and 743-854. Most participants were white British and females outnumbered males, and the authors suggested that clonal diversity may have been underestimated. Reportedly, almost half of the unique spike-specific TCRs recognized epitopes lying outside the regions that are mutated in the B.1.351 and B.1.1.7 variants. The 56-69-year group was small, and its depth increase did not reach significance, likely because of low power. Spike-specific TCR breadth and depth rose significantly after two AZD1222 doses compared with day 0 and with MenACWY recipients. Conclusions about previously exposed vaccinees are limited, since just five or six AZD1222 recipients were seropositive for SARS-CoV-2 at baseline. Because no samples from the day 14 peak response were available, repertoires could be characterized only after the peak T cell response.

The CDR3 regions of human TCRbeta chains were subjected to immunosequencing. From the authors' description of their analysis: Repertoire TCRs were matched against a reference library of SARS-CoV-2-specific TCRs generated with the MIRA antigen-specificity platform. Breadth was defined as the fraction of unique TCRs that were SARS-CoV-2-associated. Depth was defined as the fraction of total T cells that were SARS-CoV-2-associated. Using the MIRA data, each spike-specific TCR was mapped to the spike region that the TCR reacts to and placed in a CD4 or CD8 class. Log10-transformed breadth and depth values were compared by one-way ANOVA with Sidak's multiple comparisons tests. The table comes from immuneACCESS by way of TCRdb, which keeps in-frame sequences with V and J called. Part of the clones is missing from these tables; in studies checked, under half for an unresolved V gene and the rest for unknown reasons. V, J and clone size are those of that table, while D and trimming were read from the DNA. The sample data list approximately 110,000 clones, and approximately 88% of these were observed just once. Roughly 2.5% of the sample is in the top ten clones.

Reading the label with the study, this specimen's time point is: baseline before first vaccination. Vaccinee samples were obtained from the UK trials COV001 and COV002, which included a single-blind randomized controlled phase 2/3 trial of AZD1222 (ChAdOx1 nCoV-19) in healthy adults. Trial participant PBMC samples were collected at day 0 and day 28 after the second dose for TCRbeta chain sequencing. The source of this sequence is an adult in good health. Specimen: peripheral blood, collected on day 0 of AZD1222 vaccination. The chain uses TRBV5-4 and TRBJ2-3, with 12 central nucleotides matching TRBD2. CDR3 reads: CASSLGLAGTDTQYF. The nucleotide sequence is given as TGTGCCAGCAGCCTGGGACTAGCGGGTACAGATACGCAGTATTTT.